This T cell receptor (beta chain) was profiled in a study of somatic mutations in cytotoxic T cells in rheumatoid arthritis. TCRdb's copy holds only in-frame clones and misses some; the assay was immunoSEQ multiplex PCR. The sample yields around 15,000 clones, over 80% seen once. This TCR was recovered from an adult with rheumatoid arthritis. The sequenced sample consisted of CD8+ T cells sorted from blood.

As DNA, the CDR3 is TGTGCCAGCAGCAGAAGCAGGATGCCCTATGGCTACACCTTC. Translated, it gives CASSRSRMPYGYTF. This chain uses TRBV21-1 with TRBJ1-2; TRBD1 is taken as the D call from the table, unchecked against the DNA. TRBV21-1 is recorded as a pseudogene. The CDR3 is made up of 14 amino acids.